This T cell receptor beta chain was recovered during a study of T cells in Graves' hyperthyroidism and ophthalmopathy (dated by TCRdb to about 2019). A note on the overall study: TCR V-J signatures able to tell the groups apart were searched for in a discovery cohort of approximately 95 patients, of whom more than 40 had Graves' ophthalmopathy and about 60 had stable Graves' hyperthyroidism. Following sampling, methimazole starting at 30 mg daily was given to hyperthyroidism patients, and high-dose intravenous methylprednisolone was given to ophthalmopathy patients. The paper reports TCR Vbeta CDR3 sequencing of 130 to 150 peripheral blood samples: around 45 ophthalmopathy, under 80 hyperthyroidism and around 17 progressor patients. The study also compared thyroid tissue and blood T-cell repertoires from about six Graves' hyperthyroidism patients. Prospective prediction of ophthalmopathy was tested in an independent validation cohort consisting of 18 to 20 hyperthyroidism patients and over 15 patients who later progressed to ophthalmopathy. The 85 to 100 discovery patients were divided at random into training and test sets in a 7:3 ratio.

CDR1 and CDR2 are read off the germline V gene (reference sequence) as DFQATT and SNEGSKA. Inclusive of the bounding cysteine and phenylalanine, the CDR3 is 14 residues long. CDR3 DNA is the only sequence kept; it has 42 bases, read in frame from the first base. TCR beta CDR3 regions were amplified from RNA transcripts. The TCR CDR3 was subjected to a first round of RT-PCR using the HTBI primer set and the Qiagen OneStep RT-PCR kit. Libraries were constructed in a second round of multiplex PCR, after which size selection and purification were performed. The libraries were sequenced on an Illumina HiSeq2000 using paired-end 100 bp reads. Under the source paper's analysis protocol: Raw data were processed with SOAPnuke, discarding reads with adapters, uncalled bases, mean Phred below 15, or no exact constant-primer or identifier match. High-quality paired reads were merged with COPE v1.2.5, and unique nucleotide sequences were defined as clonotypes. MiTCR v1.1 was used to align clonotypes to the IMGT TRBV, TRBD and TRBJ reference segments. Only V-J combinations with frequency above 0.0001, covering roughly 99% of repertoires, were analysed. A TCS score was defined as the ratio of F50 (clonal expansion) to E x V (chaos), with BLOSUM62-based TCRdist applied between CDR3 peptides within each V-J. Welch's t-statistics and random forest reduced roughly 540 V-J features to around 14, which were used in a naive Bayes classifier (R e1071). The similarity between thyroid and blood repertoires was quantified using the Morisita-Horn index. TCRdb applied fastp at Q25 and MiXCR to the public reads, then kept only in-frame beta chains. CDR3 protein duplicates are merged, each entry listing the most common genes and DNA. The V and J calls were determined by TCRdb, not by the authors. In this sample the table shows approximately 46,000 distinct CDR3 sequences, 45% to 50% of which occur a single time. The ten largest clonotypes hold 32% of the sample.

What the research found in general, with its limitations: Blood samples also contained most of the expanded thyroid clonotypes (frequency above 0.001), which suggests that blood repertoires may reflect thyroid immune responses. Ophthalmopathy was separated from stable hyperthyroidism by a 13 V-J signature model, with about 88% sensitivity and approximately 84% specificity obtained in cross-validation and 80%/75% obtained in testing. In validation, the model predicted progression to ophthalmopathy a median of roughly six months before onset, with about 64% sensitivity and about 75% specificity. No statistical method was used to fix the sample size in advance, and group allocation was not hidden from the investigators.

Stable Graves' hyperthyroidism was defined as no progression to ophthalmopathy during 18 months of follow-up. The hyperthyroidism patients were between 18 and 65 years old and newly diagnosed, with a disease duration of less than 2 months. Any patient with an uncontrolled infection, another autoimmune disease, pregnancy or lactation was excluded. Diagnoses were based on clinical symptoms, serum thyroxine and TRAb, thyroid ultrasound and orbital computed tomography. Total RNA was extracted with Trizol reagent, and quality was checked on an Agilent 2100 Bioanalyzer. The table lists this clonotype with a count of one. Its antigen is unknown. At one of its ends the junction is not consistent with the germline gene, which may arise from a read error.

Sequencing input: peripheral blood or thyroid tissue (not recorded which). This chain joins TRBV20-1 to TRBJ1-1, and TRBD1 may be the D gene, going by 5 matching bases. The TCR originated in a woman aged 45-65 years with Graves' hyperthyroidism. Read as DNA, the sequence is TGCAGTGCTAGAGTTGACAGCGCCAACACTGAAACTTTCTTT. Translated, this gives CSARVDSANTETFF.